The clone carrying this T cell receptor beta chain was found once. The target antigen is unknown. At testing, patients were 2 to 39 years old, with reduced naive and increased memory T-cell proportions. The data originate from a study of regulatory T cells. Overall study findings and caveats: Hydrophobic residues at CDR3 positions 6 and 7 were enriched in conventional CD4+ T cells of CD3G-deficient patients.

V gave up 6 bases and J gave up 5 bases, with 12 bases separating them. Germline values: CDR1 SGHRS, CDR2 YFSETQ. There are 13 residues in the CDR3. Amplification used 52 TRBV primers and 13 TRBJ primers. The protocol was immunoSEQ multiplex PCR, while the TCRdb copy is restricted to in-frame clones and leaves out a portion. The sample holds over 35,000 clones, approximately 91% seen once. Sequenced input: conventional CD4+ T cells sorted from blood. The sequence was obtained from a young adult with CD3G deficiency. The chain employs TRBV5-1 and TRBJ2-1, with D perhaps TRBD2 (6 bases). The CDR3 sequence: CASNLGGDNEQFF. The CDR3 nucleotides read TGCGCCAGCAACCTAGGCGGGGACAATGAGCAGTTCTTC.